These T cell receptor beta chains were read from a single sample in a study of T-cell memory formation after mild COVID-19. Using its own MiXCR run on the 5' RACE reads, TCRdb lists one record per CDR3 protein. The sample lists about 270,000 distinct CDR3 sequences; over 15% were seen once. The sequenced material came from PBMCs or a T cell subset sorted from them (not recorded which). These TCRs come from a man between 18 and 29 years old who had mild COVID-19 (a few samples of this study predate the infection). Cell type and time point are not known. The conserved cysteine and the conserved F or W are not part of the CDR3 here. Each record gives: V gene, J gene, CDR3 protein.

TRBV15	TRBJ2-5	ATSSLSGGDQETQY
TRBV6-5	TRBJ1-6	ASSRDRGNSPLH
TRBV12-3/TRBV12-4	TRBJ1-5	ASSFLGADQPQH
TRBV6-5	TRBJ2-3	ASSQRLADTQY
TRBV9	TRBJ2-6	ASSVGVGGANVLT
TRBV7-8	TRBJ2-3	ASSLELVYDTQY
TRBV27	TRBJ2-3	ASRDRGTTDTQY
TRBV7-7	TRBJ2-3	ASSLKGSGTDTQY
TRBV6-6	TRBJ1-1	ASNLGNTEAF
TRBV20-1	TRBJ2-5	SVAGEETQY